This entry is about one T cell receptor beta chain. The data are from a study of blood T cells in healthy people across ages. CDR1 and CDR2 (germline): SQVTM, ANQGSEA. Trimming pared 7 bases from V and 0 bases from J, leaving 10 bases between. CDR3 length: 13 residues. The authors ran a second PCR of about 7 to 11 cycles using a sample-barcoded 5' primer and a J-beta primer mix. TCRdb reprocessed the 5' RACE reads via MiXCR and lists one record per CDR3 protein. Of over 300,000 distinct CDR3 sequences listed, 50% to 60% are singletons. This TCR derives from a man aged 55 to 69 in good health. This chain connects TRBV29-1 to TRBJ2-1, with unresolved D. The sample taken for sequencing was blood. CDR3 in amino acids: CSGAASSYNEQFF. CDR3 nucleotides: TGCAGCGGGGCGGCGAGCTCCTACAATGAGCAGTTCTTC.